A selection of T cell receptor beta chains follows, all from one sample in a study of T cells in Graves' hyperthyroidism and ophthalmopathy. TCRdb itself ran the multiplex PCR reads through MiXCR, one entry per CDR3 protein. Seen here are 490,000 or so distinct CDR3 sequences, about 46% observed once, and the top ten hold about 43%. The source material was peripheral blood or thyroid tissue (not recorded which). These receptors all come from an adult woman with Graves' disease, either hyperthyroidism or ophthalmopathy (not recorded which). The CDR3 runs from the conserved cysteine through the conserved F or W. D genes are given only for firm matches. A clone size is listed for some rows: how often the clone was seen (once, few, many), or a class if it is expanded.

>TRBJ2-6|many|NA|TRBV7-9
CASSPSGANVLTF
TGTGCCAGCAGTCCCTCTGGGGCCAACGTCCTGACTTTC
>TRBJ1-1|NA|NA|TRBV10-3
CAIRGEAEAFF
TGTGCCATCAGAGGGGAGGCTGAAGCTTTCTTT
>TRBJ1-4|NA|NA|TRBV29-1
CSVAGVGEKLFF
TGCAGCGTTGCAGGGGTCGGTGAAAAACTGTTTTTT
>TRBJ1-2|many|NA|TRBV4-2
CASSQDRSLRNYGYTF
TGTGCCAGCAGCCAAGATCGATCACTCCGAAACTATGGCTACACCTTC
>TRBJ2-7|many|NA|TRBV9
CASGRGTYPYEQYF
TGTGCCAGCGGAAGGGGGACGTATCCCTACGAGCAGTACTTC
>TRBJ2-5|many|NA|TRBV20-1
CSATPTGSQETQYF
TGCAGTGCCACTCCAACAGGGTCGCAAGAGACCCAGTACTTC
>TRBJ1-2|NA|TRBD1|TRBV29-1
CSVEGDRGNYGYTF
TGCAGCGTTGAAGGGGACAGGGGTAACTATGGCTACACCTTC
>TRBJ1-1|NA|NA|TRBV7-3
CASSLTLAGLQEAFF
TGTGCCAGCAGCTTAACCCTAGCAGGACTTCAGGAAGCTTTCTTT
>TRBJ2-2|NA|NA|TRBV11-3
CASSLEAPRGTGELFF
TGTGCCAGCAGCTTAGAGGCCCCCCGAGGCACCGGGGAGCTGTTTTTT
>TRBJ1-1|NA|NA|TRBV7-9
CASSSIAEAFF
TGTGCCAGCAGCTCCATAGCTGAAGCTTTCTTT
>TRBJ1-2|NA|NA|TRBV2
CASGSSQSYGYTF
TGTGCCAGCGGTAGCAGCCAGTCCTATGGCTACACCTTC
>TRBJ2-7|NA|NA|TRBV19
CASSPPAPSEEQYF
TGTGCCAGTAGTCCTCCGGCCCCCTCGGAGGAGCAGTACTTC
>TRBJ2-2|NA|TRBD1|TRBV10-3
CAINAGQGAGELFF
TGTGCCATCAACGCGGGACAGGGGGCCGGGGAGCTGTTTTTT
>TRBJ2-7|NA|NA|TRBV7-2
CASSFVEGPQYF
TGCGCCAGCAGCTTCGTCGAAGGCCCGCAGTACTTC
>TRBJ2-5|once|NA|TRBV7-2
CASSLSSPETQYF
TGTGCCAGCAGCTTATCATCCCCGGAGACCCAGTACTTC
>TRBJ1-1|NA|NA|TRBV5-1
CASREPDSEAFF
TGTGCCAGCAGAGAACCGGACAGCGAAGCTTTCTTT
>TRBJ2-5|many|TRBD1|TRBV29-1
CSGGDRAAETQYF
TGCAGCGGGGGGGACAGGGCAGCTGAGACCCAGTACTTC
>TRBJ2-2|many|NA|TRBV6-4
CASSPGTSGELFF
TGTGCCAGCAGTCCCGGGACCTCCGGGGAGCTGTTTTTT
>TRBJ1-1|NA|NA|TRBV15
CATSRQTNTEAFF
TGTGCCACCAGCAGACAGACGAACACTGAAGCTTTCTTT
>TRBJ2-2|few|NA|TRBV10-3
CAVGSRRNTGELFF
TGTGCCGTAGGGAGTCGGCGGAACACCGGGGAGCTGTTTTTT
>TRBJ2-5|NA|NA|TRBV7-2
CTSSTAETQYF
TGTACCAGCAGCACCGCGGAGACCCAGTACTTC
>TRBJ2-7|NA|NA|TRBV29-1
CSVEDQTPYEQYF
TGCAGCGTTGAAGACCAAACTCCCTACGAGCAGTACTTC
>TRBJ1-5|many|TRBD1|TRBV4-1
CASSQTGQGDQPQHF
TGCGCCAGCAGCCAGACCGGGCAGGGGGATCAGCCCCAGCATTTT
>TRBJ2-7|NA|TRBD2|TRBV29-1
CSLDSGAPFEQYF
TGCAGCTTAGATAGCGGGGCTCCGTTCGAGCAGTACTTC
>TRBJ1-2|many|NA|TRBV6-2/TRBV6-3
CASSYSTWDGYTF
TGTGCCAGCAGTTACTCAACATGGGATGGCTACACCTTC
>TRBJ1-2|NA|NA|TRBV2
CASSVPDGGDYGYTF
TGTGCCAGCAGTGTACCGGATGGGGGCGACTATGGCTACACCTTC
>TRBJ1-4|NA|NA|TRBV15
CATSQSQATNEKLFF
TGTGCCACCAGCCAATCTCAGGCAACTAATGAAAAACTGTTTTTT
>TRBJ2-2|many|NA|TRBV5-1
CASSLYDPNTGELFF
TGCGCCAGCAGCTTATACGACCCGAACACCGGGGAGCTGTTTTTT
>TRBJ1-2|many|NA|TRBV28
CASSLLVWYGYTF
TGTGCCAGCAGTTTATTGGTATGGTATGGCTACACCTTC
>TRBJ1-6|many|NA|TRBV6-5
CASSPGISGGNSPLHF
TGTGCCAGCAGCCCAGGGATATCCGGAGGGAATTCACCCCTCCACTTT
>TRBJ2-2|many|NA|TRBV7-2
CASSLSVGELFF
TGTGCCAGCAGTTTAAGCGTCGGGGAGCTGTTTTTT
>TRBJ1-3|NA|NA|TRBV24-1
CATSDPKKGQLSSGNTIYF
TGTGCCACCAGTGACCCGAAGAAGGGGCAGCTGAGCTCTGGAAACACCATATATTTT
>TRBJ1-6|NA|TRBD1|TRBV5-1
CASSGGQGYSPLHF
TGCGCCAGCAGCGGTGGACAGGGTTATTCACCCCTCCACTTT
>TRBJ1-1|NA|TRBD1|TRBV10-3
CAISNNRGTEAFF
TGTGCCATCAGTAACAACAGGGGGACTGAAGCTTTCTTT
>TRBJ1-2|many|NA|TRBV10-3
CAISERSRVDGYTF
TGTGCCATCAGTGAGCGTTCCAGGGTGGACGGCTACACCTTC
>TRBJ2-6|few|TRBD1|TRBV7-2
CASSLKVNRGSGANVLTF
TGTGCCAGCAGCCTTAAAGTCAACAGGGGGTCTGGGGCCAACGTCCTGACTTTC
>TRBJ1-2|NA|NA|TRBV14
CASSQDKNYGYTF
TGTGCCAGCAGCCAAGACAAGAACTATGGCTACACCTTC
>TRBJ1-2|NA|TRBD1|TRBV7-8
CASPDRVYGYTF
TGTGCTAGCCCCGACAGGGTTTATGGCTACACCTTC
>TRBJ1-6|once|NA|TRBV7-2
CASSWDRLSPNSPLHF
TGTGCCAGCAGCTGGGACCGATTAAGTCCCAATTCACCCCTCCACTTT
>TRBJ1-5|NA|TRBD1|TRBV5-6
CAGSRTGELQPQHF
TGTGCCGGCAGCAGGACAGGGGAACTTCAGCCCCAGCATTTT
>TRBJ1-4|many|NA|TRBV12-3/TRBV12-4
CASNSGRNEKLFF
TGTGCCAGCAACAGCGGGCGAAATGAAAAACTGTTTTTT
>TRBJ2-5|NA|NA|TRBV7-9
CASSLMASRNVETQYF
TGTGCCAGCAGTTTGATGGCTAGCAGAAATGTGGAGACCCAGTACTTC
>TRBJ2-7|many|TRBD1|TRBV6-6
CASSSRTGNSYEQYF
TGTGCCAGCAGCTCCCGGACAGGGAACAGCTACGAGCAGTACTTC
>TRBJ2-3|NA|TRBD2|TRBV7-2
CASSLMGSGLAGDTQYF
TGTGCCAGCAGCTTAATGGGGAGCGGACTAGCGGGAGATACGCAGTATTTT
>TRBJ2-5|many|TRBD1|TRBV5-1
CASGLGLDRVIETQYF
TGCGCCAGCGGATTGGGACTGGACAGGGTAATCGAGACCCAGTACTTC
>TRBJ2-2|many|TRBD1|TRBV14
CASSQNRGRGGELFF
TGTGCCAGCAGCCAGAACAGGGGAAGAGGCGGGGAGCTGTTTTTT
>TRBJ2-7|NA|NA|TRBV7-6
CASSFLFEGEQYF
TGTGCCAGCAGCTTCCTCTTTGAAGGGGAGCAGTACTTC
>TRBJ2-7|few|NA|TRBV24-1
CATSDIGTEQYF
TGTGCCACCAGTGATATAGGGACCGAGCAGTACTTC
>TRBJ2-2|many|NA|TRBV4-2
CASSQDQGENGGELFF
TGTGCCAGCAGCCAAGATCAGGGCGAGAACGGCGGGGAGCTGTTTTTT
>TRBJ1-1|many|TRBD1|TRBV29-1
CSVSGPGQGASVAFF
TGCAGCGTTTCGGGACCGGGACAGGGGGCTTCTGTAGCTTTCTTT
>TRBJ1-1|NA|NA|TRBV10-3
CAIKVRRDFTEAFF
TGTGCCATCAAGGTCCGGCGGGATTTCACTGAAGCTTTCTTT
>TRBJ1-6|NA|NA|TRBV7-2
CASSLVGPTEPLHF
TGTGCCAGCAGCTTAGTTGGGCCGACAGAACCCCTCCACTTT
>TRBJ1-1|many|NA|TRBV5-1
CASSLMRLGDTEAFF
TGCGCCAGCAGCTTAATGCGGCTAGGAGACACTGAAGCTTTCTTT
>TRBJ1-2|few|NA|TRBV10-2
CASQDRSYGYTF
TGCGCCAGCCAGGACCGATCTTATGGCTACACCTTC
>TRBJ2-7|many|NA|TRBV6-1
CASSEVTGTSYEQYF
TGTGCCAGCAGTGAAGTTACAGGAACTTCCTACGAGCAGTACTTC
>TRBJ1-2|NA|NA|TRBV11-2
CASSLRVQGYYGYTF
TGTGCCAGCAGCTTACGGGTACAAGGGTACTATGGCTACACCTTC
>TRBJ1-1|NA|NA|TRBV7-2
CASSWVSRANTEAFF
TGTGCCAGCAGTTGGGTGAGCAGGGCGAACACTGAAGCTTTCTTT
>TRBJ2-7|NA|TRBD1|TRBV29-1
CSARDRVAEQYF
TGCAGCGCCAGGGACAGGGTAGCCGAGCAGTACTTC
>TRBJ1-2|medium-sized|NA|TRBV4-1
CASSQLGLYGYTF
TGCGCCAGCAGCCAATTGGGCCTCTATGGCTACACCTTC
>TRBJ1-5|NA|NA|TRBV24-1
CATRGGSNQPQHF
TGTGCCACGCGGGGGGGGAGCAATCAGCCCCAGCATTTT